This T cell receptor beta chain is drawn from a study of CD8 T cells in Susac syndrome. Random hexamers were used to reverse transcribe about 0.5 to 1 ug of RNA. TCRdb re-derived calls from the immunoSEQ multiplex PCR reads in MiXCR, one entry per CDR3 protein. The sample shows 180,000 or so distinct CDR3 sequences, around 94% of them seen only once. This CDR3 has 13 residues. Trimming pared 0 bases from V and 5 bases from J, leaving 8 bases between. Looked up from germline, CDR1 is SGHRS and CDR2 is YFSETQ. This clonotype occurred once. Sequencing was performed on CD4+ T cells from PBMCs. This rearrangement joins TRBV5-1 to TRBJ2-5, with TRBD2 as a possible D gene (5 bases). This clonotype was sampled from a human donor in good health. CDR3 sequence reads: CASSLAEGETQYF. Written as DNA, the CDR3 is TGCGCCAGCAGCTTGGCCGAGGGTGAGACCCAGTACTTC.